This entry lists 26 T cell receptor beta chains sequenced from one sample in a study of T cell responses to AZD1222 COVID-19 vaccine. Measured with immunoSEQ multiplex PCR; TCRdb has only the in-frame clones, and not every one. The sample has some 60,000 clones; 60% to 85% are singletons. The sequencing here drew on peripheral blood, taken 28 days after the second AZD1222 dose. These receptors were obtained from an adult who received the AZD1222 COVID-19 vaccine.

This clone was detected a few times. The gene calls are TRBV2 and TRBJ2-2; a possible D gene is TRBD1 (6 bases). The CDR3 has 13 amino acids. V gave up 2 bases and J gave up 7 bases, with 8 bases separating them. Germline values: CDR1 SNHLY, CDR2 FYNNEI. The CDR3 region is CASSEFRGGELFF. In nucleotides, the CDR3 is TGTGCCAGCAGTGAATTCAGGGGCGGGGAGCTGTTTTTT.

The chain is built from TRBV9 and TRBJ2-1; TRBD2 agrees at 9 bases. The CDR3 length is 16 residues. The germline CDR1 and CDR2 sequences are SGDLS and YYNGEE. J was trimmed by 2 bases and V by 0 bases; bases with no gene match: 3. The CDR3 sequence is CASSVDSGGAYNEQFF. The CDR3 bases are TGTGCCAGCAGCGTAGATAGCGGGGGAGCCTACAATGAGCAGTTCTTC.

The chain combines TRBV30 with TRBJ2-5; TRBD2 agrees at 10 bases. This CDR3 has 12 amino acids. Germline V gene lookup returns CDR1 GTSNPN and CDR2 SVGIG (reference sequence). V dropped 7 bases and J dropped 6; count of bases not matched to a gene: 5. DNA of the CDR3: TGTGCCTCTAGCGGGGGCGGGAAGACCCAGTACTTC. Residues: CASSGGGKTQYF.

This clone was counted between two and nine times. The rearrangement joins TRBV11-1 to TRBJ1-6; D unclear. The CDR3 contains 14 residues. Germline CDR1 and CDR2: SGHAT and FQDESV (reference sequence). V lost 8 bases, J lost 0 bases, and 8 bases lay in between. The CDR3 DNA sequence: TGTGCCAGCTCAAGGAGCTCCTATAATTCACCCCTCCACTTT. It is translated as CASSRSSYNSPLHF.

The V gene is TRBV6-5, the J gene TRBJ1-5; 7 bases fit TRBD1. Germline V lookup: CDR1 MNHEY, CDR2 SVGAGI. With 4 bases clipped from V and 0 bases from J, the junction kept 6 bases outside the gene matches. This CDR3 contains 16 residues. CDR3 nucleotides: TGTGCCAGCAGTTCCGGGACAGTTCATAGCAATCAGCCCCAGCATTTT. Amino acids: CASSSGTVHSNQPQHF.

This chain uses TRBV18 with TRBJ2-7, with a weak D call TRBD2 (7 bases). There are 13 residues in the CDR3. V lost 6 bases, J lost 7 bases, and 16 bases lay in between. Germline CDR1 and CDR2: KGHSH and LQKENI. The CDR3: CASSREEGGEQYF. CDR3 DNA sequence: TGTGCCAGCTCCCGGGAGGAGGGGGGTGAGCAGTACTTC.

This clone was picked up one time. The DNA of the CDR3 is TGTGCCAGCAGCTTAGGACCGGGGCGGCAGGGAGGAGATACGCAGTATTTT. The encoded protein is CASSLGPGRQGGDTQYF. This chain connects TRBV7-2 to TRBJ2-3; TRBD2 might be the D (6 bases). Trimming cost V 1 base and J 5 bases, with 19 bases left between them. This CDR3 spans 17 amino acids. The germline gives CDR1 SGHTA, CDR2 FQGNSA.

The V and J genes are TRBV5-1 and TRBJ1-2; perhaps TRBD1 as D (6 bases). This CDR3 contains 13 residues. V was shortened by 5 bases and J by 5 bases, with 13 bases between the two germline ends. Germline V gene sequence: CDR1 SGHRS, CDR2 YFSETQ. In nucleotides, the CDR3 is TGCGCCAGCAGTCCAGGGGAAGGTTATGGCTACACCTTC. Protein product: CASSPGEGYGYTF.

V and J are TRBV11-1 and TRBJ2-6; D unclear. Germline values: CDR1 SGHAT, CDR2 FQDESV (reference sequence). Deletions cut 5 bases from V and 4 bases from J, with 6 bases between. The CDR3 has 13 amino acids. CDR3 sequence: CASSPTGANVLTF. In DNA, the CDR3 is TGTGCCAGCAGCCCGACGGGGGCCAACGTCCTGACTTTC.

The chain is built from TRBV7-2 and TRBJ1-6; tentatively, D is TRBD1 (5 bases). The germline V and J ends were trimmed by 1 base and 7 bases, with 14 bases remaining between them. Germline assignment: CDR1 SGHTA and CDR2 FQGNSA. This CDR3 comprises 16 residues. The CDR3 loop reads CASSLVGTAGNSPLHF. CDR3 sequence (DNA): TGTGCCAGCAGCTTAGTCGGGACGGCGGGGAATTCACCCCTCCACTTT. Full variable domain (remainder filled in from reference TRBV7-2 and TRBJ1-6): GAGVSQSPSNKVTEKGKDVELRCDPISGHTALYWYRQSLGQGLEFLIYFQGNSAPDKSGLPSDRFSAERTGGSVSTLTIQRTQQEDSAVYLCASSLVGTAGNSPLHFGNGTRLTVT.

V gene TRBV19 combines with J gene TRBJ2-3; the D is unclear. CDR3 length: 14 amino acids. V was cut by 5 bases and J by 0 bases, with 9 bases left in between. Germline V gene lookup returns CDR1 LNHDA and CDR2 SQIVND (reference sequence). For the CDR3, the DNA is TGTGCCAGTAGTGGCAGGATTAGCACAGATACGCAGTATTTT. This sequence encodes CASSGRISTDTQYF.

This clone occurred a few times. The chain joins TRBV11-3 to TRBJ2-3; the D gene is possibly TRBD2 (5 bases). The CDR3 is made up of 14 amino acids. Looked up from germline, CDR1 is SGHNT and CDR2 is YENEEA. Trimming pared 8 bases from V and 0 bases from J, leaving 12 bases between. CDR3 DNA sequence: TGTGCCAGCGCCTTAGCGCGTAGCACAGATACGCAGTATTTT. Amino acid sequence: CASALARSTDTQYF.

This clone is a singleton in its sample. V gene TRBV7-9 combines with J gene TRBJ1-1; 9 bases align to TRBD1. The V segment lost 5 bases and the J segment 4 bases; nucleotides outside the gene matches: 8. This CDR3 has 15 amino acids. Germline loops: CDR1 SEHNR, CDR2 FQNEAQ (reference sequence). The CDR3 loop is CASSRQDRGTTEAFF. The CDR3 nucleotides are TGTGCCAGCAGCAGACAGGACAGGGGAACCACTGAAGCTTTCTTT.

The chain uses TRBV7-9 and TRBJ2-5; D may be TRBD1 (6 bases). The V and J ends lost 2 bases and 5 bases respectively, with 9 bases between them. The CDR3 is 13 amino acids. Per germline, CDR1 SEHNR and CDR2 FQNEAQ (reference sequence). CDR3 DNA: TGTGCCAGCAGCTTATGGCAGGGGGAGACCCAGTACTTC. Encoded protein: CASSLWQGETQYF.

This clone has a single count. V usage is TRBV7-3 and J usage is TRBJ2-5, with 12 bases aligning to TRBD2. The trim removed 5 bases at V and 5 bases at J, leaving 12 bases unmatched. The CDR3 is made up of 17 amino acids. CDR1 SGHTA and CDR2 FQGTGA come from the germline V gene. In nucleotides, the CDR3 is TGTGCCAGCAGCCCTCACCCCCCTACTAGCGGGGGGGAGACCCAGTACTTC. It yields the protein CASSPHPPTSGGETQYF.

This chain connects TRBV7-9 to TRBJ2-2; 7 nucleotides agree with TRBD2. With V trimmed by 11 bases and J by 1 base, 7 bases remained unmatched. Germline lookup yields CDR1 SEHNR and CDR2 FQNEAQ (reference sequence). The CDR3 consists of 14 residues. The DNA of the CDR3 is TGTGCCGGCGGGGGACGGCAGAACACCGGGGAGCTGTTTTTT. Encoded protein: CAGGGRQNTGELFF.

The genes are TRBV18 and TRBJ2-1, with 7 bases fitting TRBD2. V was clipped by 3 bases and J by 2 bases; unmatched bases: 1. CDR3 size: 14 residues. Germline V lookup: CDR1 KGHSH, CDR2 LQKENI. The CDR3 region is CASSPGTTYNEQFF. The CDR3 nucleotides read TGTGCCAGCTCACCGGGGACTACCTACAATGAGCAGTTCTTC.

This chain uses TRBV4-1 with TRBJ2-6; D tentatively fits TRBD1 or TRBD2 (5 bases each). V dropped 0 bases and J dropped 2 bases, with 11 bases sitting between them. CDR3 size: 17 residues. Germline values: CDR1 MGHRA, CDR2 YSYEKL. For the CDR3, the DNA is TGCGCCAGCAGCCAAGATACGAGGGGCCCTGGGGCCAACGTCCTGACTTTC. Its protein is CASSQDTRGPGANVLTF.

CDR3 DNA sequence: TGTGCCAGCAGCTTGGGAAGGGGGAACACTGAAGCTTTCTTT. This translates into CASSLGRGNTEAFF. The chain recombines TRBV7-3 with TRBJ1-1; possibly TRBD1 for D (5 bases). This CDR3 contains 14 residues. CDR1 is SGHTA and CDR2 is FQGTGA in the germline V gene. V lost 3 bases to trimming and J lost 1 base, with 9 bases between them.

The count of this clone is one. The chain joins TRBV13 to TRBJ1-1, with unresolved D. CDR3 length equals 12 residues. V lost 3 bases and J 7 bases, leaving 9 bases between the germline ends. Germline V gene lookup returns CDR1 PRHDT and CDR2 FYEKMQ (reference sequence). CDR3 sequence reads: CASSLQAVEAFF. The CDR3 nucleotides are TGTGCCAGCAGCTTGCAGGCTGTTGAAGCTTTCTTT.

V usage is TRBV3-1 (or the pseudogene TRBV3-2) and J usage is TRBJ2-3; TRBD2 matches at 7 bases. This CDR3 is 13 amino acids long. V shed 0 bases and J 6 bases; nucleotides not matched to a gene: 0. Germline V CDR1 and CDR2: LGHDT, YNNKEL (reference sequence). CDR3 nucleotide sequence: TGTGCCAGCAGCCAAGATAGCGGGGATACGCAGTATTTT. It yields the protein CASSQDSGDTQYF.

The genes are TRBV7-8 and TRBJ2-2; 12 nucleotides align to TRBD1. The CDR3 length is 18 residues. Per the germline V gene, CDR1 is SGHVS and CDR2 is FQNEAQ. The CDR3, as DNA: TGTGTTGGGACAGGGGGCAGGGTGATAGCCTCGAACACCGGGGAGCTGTTTTTT. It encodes CVGTGGRVIASNTGELFF.

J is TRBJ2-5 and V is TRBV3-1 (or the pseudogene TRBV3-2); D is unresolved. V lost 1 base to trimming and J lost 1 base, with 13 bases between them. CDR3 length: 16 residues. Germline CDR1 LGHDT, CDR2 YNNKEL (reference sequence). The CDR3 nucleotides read TGTGCCAGCAGCCAAGGGGTGCGCCAATTCCAAGAGACCCAGTACTTC. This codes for CASSQGVRQFQETQYF.

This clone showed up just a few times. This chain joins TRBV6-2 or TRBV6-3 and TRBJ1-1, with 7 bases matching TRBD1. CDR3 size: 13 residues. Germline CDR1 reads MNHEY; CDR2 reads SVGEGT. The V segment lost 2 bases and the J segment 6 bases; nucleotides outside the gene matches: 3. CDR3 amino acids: CASSYDRAPEAFF. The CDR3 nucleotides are TGTGCCAGCAGTTACGACAGGGCGCCTGAAGCTTTCTTT.

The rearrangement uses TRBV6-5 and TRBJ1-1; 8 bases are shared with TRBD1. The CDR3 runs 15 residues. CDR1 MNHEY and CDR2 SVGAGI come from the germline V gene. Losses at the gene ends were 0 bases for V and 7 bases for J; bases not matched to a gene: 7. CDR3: CASSYSLGQVNEAFF. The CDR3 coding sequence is TGTGCCAGCAGTTACTCTTTGGGACAGGTCAATGAAGCTTTCTTT.

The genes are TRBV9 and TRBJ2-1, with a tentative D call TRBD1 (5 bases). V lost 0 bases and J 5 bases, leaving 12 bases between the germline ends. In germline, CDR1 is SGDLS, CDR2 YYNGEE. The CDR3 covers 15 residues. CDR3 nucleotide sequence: TGTGCCAGCAGCGTAGGAATGGGGCCGAACAATGAGCAGTTCTTC. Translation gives CASSVGMGPNNEQFF.